One sample yielded the 20 T cell receptor beta chains listed below, sequenced in a study of T cell changes during pregnancy in multiple sclerosis. Sequencing was performed with immunoSEQ multiplex PCR; in TCRdb, only in-frame clones are kept and a portion is missing. The sample carries about 40,000 clones, around nine tenths recorded once. The sample here was CD4+ T cells from peripheral blood mononuclear cells, taken before pregnancy. Every receptor here comes from a female donor with multiple sclerosis, enrolled in a pregnancy study.

This clone has more than one count but fewer than ten. This chain connects TRBV5-1 to TRBJ1-1, with D unclear. Germline-derived CDR1 and CDR2 are SGHRS and YFSETQ. V gave up 0 bases and J gave up 7 bases, with 16 bases separating them. This CDR3 is built from 15 residues. The CDR3 sequence is CASSLAPGAKGEAFF. The CDR3 region has the DNA TGCGCCAGCAGCTTGGCCCCGGGAGCAAAGGGTGAAGCTTTCTTT.

The chain employs TRBV21-1 and TRBJ2-1; TRBD1, the table's D call, was not compared with the DNA. TRBV21-1 is described as a pseudogene. The CDR3 totals 16 residues. In nucleotides, the CDR3 is TGTGCCAGCAGCAAAGGTAAGGGACAAAGCTACAATGAGCAGTTCTTC. This translates into CASSKGKGQSYNEQFF.

J is TRBJ2-1 and V is TRBV5-6, with 11 bases fitting TRBD1. In germline, CDR1 is SGHDT, CDR2 YYEEEE. The trim removed 3 bases at V and 12 bases at J, leaving 8 bases unmatched. CDR3 length equals 14 residues. Here the CDR3 DNA reads TGTGCCAGCAGCTCACGGGACAGGGGGAACCTGCAGTTCTTC. Translation gives CASSSRDRGNLQFF.

The rearrangement joins TRBV29-1 to TRBJ2-5; 8 nucleotides line up with TRBD1. The V segment lost 4 bases and the J segment 0 bases; nucleotides outside the gene matches: 7. The CDR3 length is 15 residues. Germline V lookup: CDR1 SQVTM, CDR2 ANQGSEA. CDR3 protein: CSVAGGGFYQETQYF. CDR3 sequence (DNA): TGCAGCGTTGCAGGGGGCGGCTTCTACCAAGAGACCCAGTACTTC.

This clone has a single count. The junction departs from the called germline gene at one end, perhaps through a read error. J is TRBJ1-1 and V is TRBV11-2; no firm D call. Germline lookup yields CDR1 SGHAT and CDR2 FQNNGV. The CDR3 sequence is 13 residues long. This CDR3 reads CASTLTVNTEAFF. For the CDR3, the DNA is TGTGCCAGCACCTTAACGGTAAACACTGAAGCTTTCTTT.

This chain joins TRBV10-2 and TRBJ2-3, with TRBD2 matching 8 bases. The CDR3 length is 14 residues. Germline V CDR1 and CDR2: WSHSY, SAAADI. The junction had 5 bases not matched to a gene; V was cut back by 6 bases and J by 3 bases. This CDR3 is CASRRGGFTDTQYF. The CDR3, as DNA: TGCGCCAGCAGACGCGGGGGGTTTACAGATACGCAGTATTTT.

The chain joins TRBV7-2 to TRBJ2-1, with TRBD2 matching over 8 bases. This CDR3 has 15 residues. CDR1 and CDR2 from the germline V gene are SGHTA and FQGNSA. The junction had 6 bases not matched to a gene; V was cut back by 2 bases and J by 6 bases. Written as DNA, the CDR3 is TGTGCCAGCAGCTTACTCCCAGCGGGGGTCAATGAGCAGTTCTTC. Residues: CASSLLPAGVNEQFF. The variable domain in full, completed from reference TRBV7-2 and TRBJ2-1, reads GAGVSQSPSNKVTEKGKDVELRCDPISGHTALYWYRQSLGQGLEFLIYFQGNSAPDKSGLPSDRFSAERTGGSVSTLTIQRTQQEDSAVYLCASSLLPAGVNEQFFGPGTRLTVL.

The chain is built from TRBV7-2 and TRBJ1-2; D gene uncertain. Germline V gene sequence: CDR1 SGHTA, CDR2 FQGNSA. This CDR3 is 14 amino acids long. V gave up 1 base and J gave up 2 bases, with 8 bases separating them. CDR3 DNA: TGTGCCAGCAGCTTAGTCCGGGGAAACTATGGCTACACCTTC. Amino acids: CASSLVRGNYGYTF.

The table lists this clone with a count of one. V usage is TRBV6-5 and J usage is TRBJ1-1, with D tentatively TRBD1 (5 bases). V lost 2 bases and J lost 11, with 12 bases in between. The CDR3 has 12 amino acids. Germline V CDR1 and CDR2: MNHEY, SVGAGI. The CDR3 is CASSYRGDGAFF. CDR3 coding DNA: TGTGCCAGCAGTTACAGGGGCGACGGCGCTTTCTTT.

The sample holds one count of this clone. The rearrangement uses TRBV7-2 and TRBJ2-7; perhaps TRBD2 as D (5 bases). Trimming removed 2 bases at V and 3 bases at J, with 14 bases between. The germline V gene has CDR1 SGHTA and CDR2 FQGNSA. This CDR3 region has 15 residues. The CDR3 region is CASSLRLSGLYEQYF. In DNA, the CDR3 is TGTGCCAGCAGCTTACGTCTCAGTGGACTCTACGAGCAGTACTTC.

Points on this clone: One junction end disagrees with the germline gene, perhaps due to a read error. This chain uses TRBV7-7 with TRBJ2-2, with D hard to call. Per germline, CDR1 SSHAT and CDR2 FNYEAQ (reference sequence). The CDR3 contains 14 residues. In nucleotides, the CDR3 is TGTGCTAGCAGCTTGTCCCCCGGGACCGGGGAGCTGTTTTTT. Encoded protein: CASSLSPGTGELFF.

The rearrangement uses TRBV20-1 and TRBJ2-1; no reliable D call. Per the germline V gene, CDR1 is DFQATT and CDR2 is SNEGSKA (reference sequence). The CDR3 covers 11 residues. V was clipped by 6 bases and J by 4 bases, with 7 bases between them. The CDR3 region is CSADSYNEQFF. CDR3 bases: TGCAGTGCCGACTCTTACAATGAGCAGTTCTTC.

The chain carries TRBV19 and TRBJ2-7; D not certain. The germline V gene encodes CDR1 LNHDA and CDR2 SQIVND (reference sequence). The CDR3 sequence is 13 residues long. Trimming took 7 bases from V and 0 from J, leaving 10 bases between them. The CDR3 DNA reads TGTGCCAGTATTCCCGTTTACTCCTACGAGCAGTACTTC. It codes for CASIPVYSYEQYF.

The chain carries TRBV11-1 and TRBJ1-2; tentatively, D is TRBD1 (5 bases). The CDR3 covers 15 residues. V lost 1 base, J lost 4 bases, and 13 bases lay in between. CDR1 is SGHAT and CDR2 is FQDESV in the germline V gene (reference sequence). The CDR3 loop is CASSLGFDRGYGYTF. CDR3 DNA sequence: TGTGCCAGCAGCTTAGGTTTCGACAGAGGCTATGGCTACACCTTC. Combining the CDR3 with reference TRBV11-1 and TRBJ1-2 gives the whole variable domain EAEVAQSPRYKITEKSQAVAFWCDPISGHATLYWYRQILGQGPELLVQFQDESVVDDSQLPKDRFSAERLKGVDSTLKIQPAELGDSAMYLCASSLGFDRGYGYTFGSGTRLTVV.

V is TRBV10-3 and J is TRBJ2-7, with D possibly TRBD1 on 6 matching bases. This CDR3 comprises 15 residues. V dropped 3 bases and J dropped 0 bases, with 12 bases sitting between them. CDR1 ENHRY and CDR2 SYGVKD come from the germline V gene. The CDR3 DNA sequence: TGTGCCATCAGTGAACTCCCAGGGGTCTCCTACGAGCAGTACTTC. Amino acids: CAISELPGVSYEQYF.

The chain joins TRBV5-1 to TRBJ2-4; 7 bases map to TRBD2. Trimming at V came to 0 bases and at J to 2 bases, leaving 2 bases not matched to a gene. The germline V gene encodes CDR1 SGHRS and CDR2 YFSETQ. The CDR3 is 15 residues long. The CDR3 spells CASSLGTRTKNIQYF. DNA for the CDR3: TGCGCCAGCAGCTTGGGGACTAGAACCAAAAACATTCAGTACTTC. The whole variable domain, filled in from reference TRBV5-1 and TRBJ2-4, reads KAGVTQTPRYLIKTRGQQVTLSCSPISGHRSVSWYQQTPGQGLQFLFEYFSETQRNKGNFPGRFSGRQFSNSRSEMNVSTLELGDSALYLCASSLGTRTKNIQYFGAGTRLSVL.

J is TRBJ1-6 and V is TRBV11-3; 7 bases line up with TRBD1. The V gene end was trimmed by 4 bases and the J gene end by 0 bases; junction bases not matched to a gene: 6. This CDR3 spans 17 amino acids. CDR1 SGHNT and CDR2 YENEEA come from the germline V gene. Written as DNA, the CDR3 is TGTGCCAGCAGCTCCCCGGACAGGAGCTCCTATAATTCACCCCTCCACTTT. Its translation is CASSSPDRSSYNSPLHF.

The chain employs TRBV7-2 and TRBJ2-7, with 9 bases aligning to TRBD2. With V trimmed by 4 bases and J by 1 base, 8 bases remained unmatched. Germline CDR1 SGHTA, CDR2 FQGNSA. The CDR3 is 16 amino acids. DNA of the CDR3: TGTGCCAGCAGCTCCGGGTGGCGGGGGGGGTCCTACGAGCAGTACTTC. This codes for CASSSGWRGGSYEQYF.

The chain joins TRBV5-4 to TRBJ2-7, with 10 bases identical to TRBD1. Germline CDR1 reads SGHNT; CDR2 reads YYREEE (reference sequence). The CDR3 has 13 amino acids. V lost 3 bases and J lost 3; bases outside the gene matches: 0. CDR3 coding DNA: TGTGCCAGCAGCTGGGACAGGGGCTACGAGCAGTACTTC. Its protein is CASSWDRGYEQYF.

The gene calls are TRBV11-2 and TRBJ1-2; D is uncertain. The length of the CDR3 is 16 residues. V lost 4 bases to trimming and J lost 2 bases, with 17 bases between them. The germline V gene has CDR1 SGHAT and CDR2 FQNNGV. DNA for the CDR3: TGTGCCAGCAGCTGGGGAGGAGCCCGACTAAACTATGGCTACACCTTC. Protein product: CASSWGGARLNYGYTF.